A single sample gave rise to the 11 T cell receptor beta chains below, sequenced in a study of blood T cells in healthy people across ages. The authors ran a second PCR of about 6 to 12 cycles using a sample-barcoded 5' primer and a J-beta primer mix. TCRdb re-analysed the 5' RACE reads in MiXCR, keeping a single row per CDR3 protein. The sample has around 1,000,000 distinct CDR3 sequences; around 25% are singletons. These data also formed part of another study, on T cells of mothers and their children.

The sample was blood. The receptors here all came from a girl aged 2 to 9 in good health.

A few counts support this clonotype. V usage is TRBV14 and J usage is TRBJ1-2, with D hard to call. Germline V CDR1 and CDR2: SGHDN, FVKESK. Deletions cut 7 bases from V and 3 bases from J, with 15 bases between. The CDR3 loop spans 14 amino acids. CDR3: CASNKGVPHYGYTF. The CDR3 region has the DNA TGTGCCAGCAATAAAGGAGTCCCCCACTATGGCTACACCTTC.

There are a few counts of this clonotype. The V call is TRBV28, the J call TRBJ1-4; D unclear. Trimming took off 6 bases at V and 6 bases at J, with 14 bases between the two ends. The CDR3 covers 14 residues. The germline gives CDR1 MDHEN, CDR2 SYDVKM. CDR3 DNA sequence: TGTGCCAGCAGGTCCGCGGGAGGAGATGAAAAACTGTTTTTT. Translated, it gives CASRSAGGDEKLFF.

The chain combines TRBV20-1 with TRBJ2-7; no firm D call. In germline, CDR1 is DFQATT, CDR2 SNEGSKA (reference sequence). Trimming cost V 0 bases and J 6 bases, with 12 bases left between them. The CDR3 length is 13 residues. For the CDR3, the DNA is TGCAGTGCTAGAGAAGAGGTGCCGCGCGAGCAGTACTTC. Residues: CSAREEVPREQYF.

The CDR3 protein is CASSSVNTDTQYF. The CDR3 DNA follows: TGTGCCAGCAGCTCTGTCAACACAGATACGCAGTATTTT. This chain joins TRBV7-3 and TRBJ2-3; D is undetermined. Trimming removed 4 bases from V and 2 bases from J, with 7 bases in between. This CDR3 has 13 residues. CDR1 and CDR2 (germline): SGHTA, FQGTGA.

A few counts support this clonotype. V gene TRBV12-3 or TRBV12-4 combines with J gene TRBJ2-7; D not resolved. The CDR3 totals 15 residues. Trimming removed 2 bases from V and 0 bases from J, with 11 bases in between. CDR3 coding DNA: TGTGCCAGCAGTTTAAAAGCGCTATACTCCTACGAGCAGTACTTC. Translating gives CASSLKALYSYEQYF.

The V call is TRBV29-1, the J call TRBJ1-1; D gene uncertain. The length of the CDR3 is 12 residues. Trimming removed 7 bases at V and 1 base at J, with 10 bases between. Germline V gene lookup returns CDR1 SQVTM and CDR2 ANQGSEA. The DNA for the CDR3 is TGCAGCGCCGCCCGGACGAACACTGAAGCTTTCTTT. Translated: CSAARTNTEAFF.

A single count supports this clonotype. V is TRBV27 and J is TRBJ1-2; no definite D call. Germline V gene lookup returns CDR1 MNHEY and CDR2 SMNVEV (reference sequence). CDR3 length: 13 amino acids. The V gene lost 5 bases and the J gene lost 3 bases, with 10 bases spanning the gap. The CDR3 loop reads CASSDTEDYGYTF. The CDR3 DNA sequence: TGTGCCAGCAGTGACACGGAAGACTATGGCTACACCTTC.

This chain uses TRBV7-2 with TRBJ2-5; D gene ambiguous. The tail of the sequence fits TRBJ2-7 better, so the J call may be wrong. The length of the CDR3 is 16 residues. CDR1 and CDR2 from the germline V gene are SGHTA and FQGNSA. CDR3 loop: CASSTSAIPLSYEQYF. For the CDR3, the DNA is TGTGCCAGCAGCACCAGCGCCATCCCCCTCTCCTACGAGCAGTACTTC.

This clonotype was counted only a few times. V is TRBV25-1 and J is TRBJ2-5; the D gene could be TRBD1 or TRBD2 (6 bases each). CDR3 length: 15 amino acids. CDR1 and CDR2 from the germline V gene are MGHDK and SYGVNS. Trimming removed 3 bases from V and 4 bases from J, with 15 bases in between. The CDR3 DNA is TGTGCCAGCAGTGATGGGGGGCAGGGACGAGAGACCCAGTACTTC. Protein: CASSDGGQGRETQYF.

This chain joins TRBV11-2 and TRBJ1-4; D is unresolved. CDR1 SGHAT and CDR2 FQNNGV come from the germline V gene. This CDR3 is built from 15 residues. V lost 5 bases, J lost 8 bases, and 18 bases lay in between. CDR3 bases: TGTGCCAGCAGCCGCCCTTCTGGGATCTCAGAAAAACTGTTTTTT. This sequence encodes CASSRPSGISEKLFF.

V and J are TRBV6-1 and TRBJ1-3; no clear D gene. Germline CDR1 is MNHNS and CDR2 is SASEGT. This CDR3 has 13 amino acids. Between the trimmed V and J ends, which lost 2 bases and 7 bases, there was a span of 9 bases. The CDR3 coding sequence is TGTGCCAGCAGTGAATTCGACGGGAACACCATATATTTT. Protein sequence: CASSEFDGNTIYF.